These 25 T cell receptor beta chains originate from one sample sequenced in a study of blood T cell repertoires in COVID-19. Libraries were prepared by immunoSEQ multiplex PCR; TCRdb keeps only in-frame clonotypes and omits some of them. The table has about 50,000 clones, 80% to 95% seen once. Sequencing used peripheral blood. Receptor source: a man in his forties or fifties with active COVID-19.

The V call is TRBV5-1, the J call TRBJ2-1; 7 bases are a match to TRBD2. Germline CDR1 is SGHRS and CDR2 is YFSETQ. The J segment lost 10 bases and the V segment lost 0 bases, leaving 10 bases of the junction unmatched. The CDR3 is made up of 15 amino acids. CDR3 coding DNA: TGCGCCAGCAGCTTGGTTGGCAGCGGGACTTCGGAGCAGTTCTTC. Protein product: CASSLVGSGTSEQFF.

This rearrangement joins TRBV6-1 to TRBJ2-1; D may be TRBD2 (6 bases). Trimming took off 2 bases at V and 5 bases at J, with 10 bases between the two ends. The germline gives CDR1 MNHNS, CDR2 SASEGT. The CDR3 covers 14 residues. In DNA form, the CDR3 reads TGTGCCAGCAGTGAACAGGGACTTAACAATGAGCAGTTCTTC. Residues: CASSEQGLNNEQFF.

The V gene is TRBV27, the J gene TRBJ1-2; D is perhaps TRBD1 (5 bases). There are 16 residues in the CDR3. With 2 bases removed from V and 7 bases from J, the gap between germline ends came to 20 bases. In germline, CDR1 is MNHEY, CDR2 SMNVEV (reference sequence). The CDR3 DNA sequence: TGTGCCAGCAGTTTAATCTTTGGGCAGGGCGTAGGTGGCTACACCTTC. Translated, it gives CASSLIFGQGVGGYTF.

The rearrangement joins TRBV7-8 to TRBJ1-3; 9 nucleotides line up with TRBD1. The CDR3 has 15 amino acids. V lost 5 bases to trimming and J lost 7 bases; unmatched junction nucleotides: 9. Germline V gives CDR1 SGHVS, CDR2 FQNEAQ. CDR3 in amino acids: CASSPPGQGQNTIYF. As DNA, the CDR3 is TGTGCCAGCAGCCCCCCTGGACAGGGGCAGAACACCATATATTTT.

The rearrangement uses TRBV6-6 and TRBJ1-2, with unresolved D. The CDR3 is 14 residues long. In germline, CDR1 is MNHNY, CDR2 SVGAGI (reference sequence). The V end lost 1 base, the J end lost 4 bases, and 10 bases lay between the germline ends. The CDR3 nucleotides are TGTGCCAGCAGTTACTACGGAGCCTTCTATGGCTACACCTTC. This translates into CASSYYGAFYGYTF.

The genes are TRBV7-3 and TRBJ2-7; D is perhaps TRBD2 (5 bases). The V end was cut by 3 bases, the J end by 4 bases, with 22 bases between. CDR1 and CDR2 (germline): SGHTA, FQGTGA. This CDR3 region has 17 residues. As DNA, the CDR3 is TGTGCCAGCAGCTTGTTTAGAGGCGGGTCATCCTGTTACGAGCAGTACTTC. Its protein is CASSLFRGGSSCYEQYF. The whole variable domain, remainder taken from reference TRBV7-3 and TRBJ2-7, is GAGVSQTPSNKVTEKGKYVELRCDPISGHTALYWYRQSLGQGPEFLIYFQGTGAADDSGLPNDRFFAVRPEGSVSTLKIQRTERGDSAVYLCASSLFRGGSSCYEQYFGPGTRLTVT.

V usage is TRBV2 and J usage is TRBJ1-5, with D unresolved. V gave up 2 bases and J gave up 3 bases, with 11 bases separating them. The CDR3 length is 15 residues. The germline CDR1 and CDR2 sequences are SNHLY and FYNNEI. This chain's CDR3 is CASSERPGINQPQHF. The DNA for the CDR3 is TGTGCCAGCAGTGAACGACCGGGGATCAATCAGCCCCAGCATTTT. The complete variable domain, with remaining parts taken from reference TRBV2 and TRBJ1-5, reads EPEVTQTPSHQVTQMGQEVILRCVPISNHLYFYWYRQILGQKVEFLVSFYNNEISEKSEIFDDQFSVERPDGSNFTLKIRSTKLEDSAMYFCASSERPGINQPQHFGDGTRLSIL.

This sequence joins TRBV4-1 and TRBJ2-4, with 7 nucleotides matching TRBD2. The V and J ends lost 3 bases and 0 bases, in that order; junction bases with no gene match: 11. In germline, CDR1 is MGHRA, CDR2 YSYEKL. This CDR3 comprises 18 residues. The CDR3 sequence is CASSQPTREGKAKNIQYF. In DNA, the CDR3 is TGCGCCAGCAGCCAGCCTACTAGGGAGGGGAAAGCCAAAAACATTCAGTACTTC.

V is TRBV19 and J is TRBJ2-5, with 7 nucleotides matching TRBD2. The trim removed 4 bases at V and 7 bases at J, leaving 9 bases unmatched. The germline V gene encodes CDR1 LNHDA and CDR2 SQIVND (reference sequence). The CDR3 consists of 14 residues. CDR3 region: CASSTGGATRTQYF. The CDR3 DNA is TGTGCCAGTAGTACGGGGGGAGCTACGCGGACCCAGTACTTC.

J is TRBJ2-7 and V is TRBV30, with 7 positions matching TRBD1. After removal of 4 bases from V and 6 bases from J, the junction contained 12 bases not matched to a gene. Germline lookup yields CDR1 GTSNPN and CDR2 SVGIG (reference sequence). CDR3 size: 14 residues. The CDR3 loop reads CAWNRQGRKSEQYF. As DNA, the CDR3 is TGTGCCTGGAACCGACAGGGAAGGAAATCCGAGCAGTACTTC.

This clone was recorded once. The chain links TRBV5-1 to TRBJ1-2; 7 positions match TRBD1. Germline values: CDR1 SGHRS, CDR2 YFSETQ. The CDR3 runs to 15 residues. The V segment lost 0 bases and the J segment 2 bases; nucleotides outside the gene matches: 4. The CDR3 loop is CASSLDRGQNYGYTF. CDR3 DNA sequence: TGCGCCAGCAGCTTGGACCGGGGACAGAACTATGGCTACACCTTC.

This chain links TRBV18 with TRBJ1-3; D perhaps matches TRBD1 (5 bases). Germline values: CDR1 KGHSH, CDR2 LQKENI. V was clipped by 8 bases and J by 3 bases, with 11 bases between them. The CDR3 sequence is 13 residues long. In DNA, the CDR3 is TGTGCCAGCCCCCAGGGTAATGGAAACACCATATATTTT. Translating gives CASPQGNGNTIYF.

The chain carries TRBV24-1 and TRBJ2-7; 7 positions match TRBD2. Germline assignment: CDR1 KGHDR and CDR2 SFDVKD. The CDR3 length is 14 residues. J was trimmed by 2 bases and V by 4 bases; bases with no gene match: 4. The chain's CDR3 is CATSESGTTYEQYF. The CDR3, as DNA: TGTGCCACCAGTGAGTCTGGGACTACCTACGAGCAGTACTTC.

The V and J genes are TRBV19 and TRBJ2-5; 8 positions match TRBD2. In germline, CDR1 is LNHDA, CDR2 SQIVND (reference sequence). J was trimmed by 4 bases and V by 3 bases; bases with no gene match: 4. The CDR3 consists of 14 residues. DNA of the CDR3: TGTGCCAGTAGTATGCCGGGGGGGCTAGAGACCCAGTACTTC. Residues: CASSMPGGLETQYF.

J is TRBJ1-5 and V is TRBV19; 8 nucleotides match TRBD1. Unmatched junction bases numbered 9, after V lost 6 bases and J lost 2 bases. Germline lookup yields CDR1 LNHDA and CDR2 SQIVND (reference sequence). The CDR3 is 16 amino acids. The CDR3: CASRNGAQGGNQPQHF. DNA for the CDR3: TGTGCCAGTAGAAATGGGGCACAGGGGGGCAATCAGCCCCAGCATTTT. Supplemented by reference TRBV19 and TRBJ1-5, the full variable domain reads DGGITQSPKYLFRKEGQNVTLSCEQNLNHDAMYWYRQDPGQGLRLIYYSQIVNDFQKGDIAEGYSVSREKKESFPLTVTSAQKNPTAFYLCASRNGAQGGNQPQHFGDGTRLSIL.

This chain connects TRBV28 to TRBJ2-1; tentative D call: TRBD2 (5 bases). CDR3 size: 13 residues. Trimming removed 4 bases from V and 7 bases from J, with 11 bases in between. Germline loops: CDR1 MDHEN, CDR2 SYDVKM. DNA for the CDR3: TGTGCCAGCAGTTGGTATCGGGAAAATGAGCAGTTCTTC. Its translation: CASSWYRENEQFF.

The rearrangement joins TRBV9 to TRBJ2-5; 8 bases align to TRBD1. CDR1 SGDLS and CDR2 YYNGEE come from the germline V gene. After removal of 3 bases from V and 5 bases from J, the junction contained 3 bases not matched to a gene. The CDR3 runs to 13 residues. The CDR3 spells CASSATGVETQYF. The DNA of the CDR3 is TGTGCCAGCAGCGCGACAGGGGTCGAGACCCAGTACTTC.

J is TRBJ1-1 and V is TRBV7-8; unclear D gene. CDR3 length: 15 amino acids. CDR1 SGHVS and CDR2 FQNEAQ come from the germline V gene. The V gene lost 1 base and the J gene lost 1 base, with 10 bases spanning the gap. CDR3: CASSLDYQPNTEAFF. The CDR3, as DNA: TGTGCCAGCAGCTTAGACTACCAACCGAACACTGAAGCTTTCTTT.

In this sample, this clone turned up a few times. The V gene is TRBV5-4, the J gene TRBJ1-3, with D perhaps matching TRBD1 (6 bases). Trimming left V 4 bases short and J 2 bases short, with 10 bases between. The CDR3 extends over 14 amino acids. Germline lookup yields CDR1 SGHNT and CDR2 YYREEE (reference sequence). In nucleotides, the CDR3 is TGTGCCAGCAGCGAGGGACAACCTGGAAACACCATATATTTT. Translation: CASSEGQPGNTIYF.

The chain links TRBV3-1 (or the pseudogene TRBV3-2) to TRBJ2-1, with 12 bases lining up with TRBD2. CDR3 length: 18 residues. The germline V gene encodes CDR1 LGHDT and CDR2 YNNKEL (reference sequence). V dropped 0 bases and J dropped 0; count of bases not matched to a gene: 3. This CDR3 reads CASSQDWTSGASYNEQFF. In nucleotides, the CDR3 is TGTGCCAGCAGCCAAGATTGGACTAGCGGGGCCTCCTACAATGAGCAGTTCTTC.

The genes are TRBV5-5 and TRBJ1-6; tentatively, D is TRBD1 (5 bases). V shed 3 bases and J shed 9 bases, with 13 bases lying between them. The CDR3 length is 14 residues. Germline V gene data show CDR1 as SGHKS and CDR2 as YYEKEE (reference sequence). The CDR3 loop is CASSSARESSPLHF. The CDR3 nucleotides are TGTGCCAGCAGCTCCGCCAGGGAAAGTTCACCCCTCCACTTT.

The rearrangement links TRBV6-2 or TRBV6-3 to TRBJ2-4; TRBD2 matches at 15 bases. The trim removed 6 bases at V and 10 bases at J, leaving 7 bases unmatched. Germline V CDR1 and CDR2: MNHEY, SVGEGT. This CDR3 comprises 15 residues. Written as DNA, the CDR3 is TGTGCCAGCAGCCGCGCCGGGACTAGCGGGGGGATTCAGTACTTC. Translation: CASSRAGTSGGIQYF.

The rearrangement uses TRBV19 and TRBJ2-7, with 10 bases fitting TRBD1. The CDR3 length is 14 residues. The V segment lost 5 bases and the J segment 3 bases; nucleotides outside the gene matches: 4. From germline, CDR1 is LNHDA and CDR2 SQIVND (reference sequence). Here the CDR3 reads CASSDRGQIYEQYF. The CDR3 nucleotides read TGTGCCAGTAGTGACAGGGGGCAAATCTACGAGCAGTACTTC.

The V and J genes are TRBV6-6 and TRBJ2-2; D gene unclear. CDR1 and CDR2 from the germline V gene are MNHNY and SVGAGI (reference sequence). The CDR3 covers 14 residues. V was clipped by 2 bases and J by 6 bases, with 10 bases between them. For the CDR3, the DNA is TGTGCCAGCAGTTACACTGTGGTCGCCGGGGAGCTGTTTTTT. It yields the protein CASSYTVVAGELFF.

This chain connects TRBV2 to TRBJ1-1, with 7 bases aligning to TRBD1. The trim removed 7 bases at V and 5 bases at J, leaving 10 bases unmatched. The CDR3 runs to 14 residues. Germline CDR1 and CDR2: SNHLY and FYNNEI. In DNA, the CDR3 is TGTGCCAGCATGAGGACAGGCCTGGGGACTGAAGCTTTCTTT. Its translation is CASMRTGLGTEAFF.